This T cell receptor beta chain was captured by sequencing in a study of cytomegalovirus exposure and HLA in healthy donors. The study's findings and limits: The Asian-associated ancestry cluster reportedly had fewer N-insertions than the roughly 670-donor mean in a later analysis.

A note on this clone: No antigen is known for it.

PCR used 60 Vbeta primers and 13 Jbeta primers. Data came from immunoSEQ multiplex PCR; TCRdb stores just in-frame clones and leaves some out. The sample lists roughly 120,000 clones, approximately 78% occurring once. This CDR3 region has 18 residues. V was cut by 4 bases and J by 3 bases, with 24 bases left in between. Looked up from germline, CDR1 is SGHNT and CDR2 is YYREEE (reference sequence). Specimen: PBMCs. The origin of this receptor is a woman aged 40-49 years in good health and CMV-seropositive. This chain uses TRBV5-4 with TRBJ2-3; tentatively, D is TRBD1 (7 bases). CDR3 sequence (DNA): TGTGCCAGCAGCCCCGGGGGCAGGGGGAAAGTGAGAACAGATACGCAGTATTTT. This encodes CASSPGGRGKVRTDTQYF.